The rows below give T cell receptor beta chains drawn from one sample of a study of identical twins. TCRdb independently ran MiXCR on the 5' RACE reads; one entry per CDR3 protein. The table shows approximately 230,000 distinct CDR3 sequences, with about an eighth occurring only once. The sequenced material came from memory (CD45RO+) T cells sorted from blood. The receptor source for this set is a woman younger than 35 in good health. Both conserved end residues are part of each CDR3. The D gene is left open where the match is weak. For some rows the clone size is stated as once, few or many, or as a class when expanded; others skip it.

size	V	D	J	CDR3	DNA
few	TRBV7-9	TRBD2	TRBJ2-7	CASSHSGGAYEQYF	TGTGCCAGCAGCCACAGCGGGGGGGCCTACGAGCAGTACTTC
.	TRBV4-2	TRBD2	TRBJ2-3	CASSQVPGLSTSTDTQYF	TGTGCCAGCAGCCAAGTCCCGGGACTAAGTACTAGCACAGATACGCAGTATTTT
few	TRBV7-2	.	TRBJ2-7	CASSLRQPGYEQYF	TGTGCCAGCAGCTTGAGACAGCCGGGCTACGAGCAGTACTTC
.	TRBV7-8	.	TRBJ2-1	CASSLRWQGEGNEQFF	TGTGCCAGCAGCTTACGGTGGCAGGGTGAAGGGAATGAGCAGTTCTTC
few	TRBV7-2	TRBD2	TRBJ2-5	CASSLAGTSGYSQETQYF	TGTGCCAGCAGCTTAGCTGGGACTAGCGGGTATTCCCAAGAGACCCAGTACTTC
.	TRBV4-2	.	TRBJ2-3	CASSQASSSSTDTQYF	TGTGCCAGCAGCCAGGCTTCTTCTTCTAGCACAGATACGCAGTATTTT
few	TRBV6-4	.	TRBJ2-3	CASSDSAEADTQYF	TGTGCCAGCAGTGACTCGGCGGAGGCAGATACGCAGTATTTT
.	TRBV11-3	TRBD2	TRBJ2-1	CASSGGVYNEQFF	TGTGCCAGCAGCGGGGGGGTATACAATGAGCAGTTCTTC
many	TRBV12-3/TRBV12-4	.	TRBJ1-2	CASSYLEGRAGYTF	TGTGCCAGCAGTTATCTTGAGGGAAGGGCTGGCTACACCTTC
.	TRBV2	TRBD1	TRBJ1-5	CASNRQGERYQPQHF	TGTGCCAGCAACCGACAGGGTGAGAGGTATCAGCCCCAGCATTTT
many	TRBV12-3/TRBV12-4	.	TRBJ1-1	CASTSFAGNTEAFF	TGTGCCAGCACTTCTTTTGCGGGGAACACTGAAGCTTTCTTT
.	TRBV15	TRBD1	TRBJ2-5	CATTPGTGGWETQYF	TGTGCCACCACGCCGGGGACAGGGGGTTGGGAGACCCAGTACTTC
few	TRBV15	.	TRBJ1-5	CATSSGDGFQPQHF	TGTGCCACCAGCAGCGGGGACGGTTTTCAGCCCCAGCATTTT
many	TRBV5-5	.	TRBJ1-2	CASSLSGASNYGYTF	TGTGCCAGCAGCTTATCAGGGGCCTCGAACTATGGCTACACCTTC
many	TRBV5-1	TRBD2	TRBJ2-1	CASSLLAGGNEQFF	TGTGCCAGCAGTCTGCTAGCGGGAGGTAATGAGCAGTTCTTC
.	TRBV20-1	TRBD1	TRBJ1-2	CSASRGQGAFYGYTF	TGCAGTGCTAGTCGTGGACAGGGGGCTTTCTATGGCTACACCTTC
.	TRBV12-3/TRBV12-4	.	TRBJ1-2	CASSFTGRPYGYTF	TGTGCCAGCAGTTTCACAGGGCGACCGTATGGCTACACCTTC
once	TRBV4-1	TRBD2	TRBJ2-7	CASSQQTSGGSYEQYF	TGCGCCAGCAGCCAGCAAACTAGCGGGGGCTCCTACGAGCAGTACTTC
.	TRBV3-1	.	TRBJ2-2	CASSQDPGELFF	TGTGCCAGCAGCCAAGATCCCGGGGAGCTGTTTTTT
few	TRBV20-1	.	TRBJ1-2	CSASAHGYTF	TGCAGTGCTAGTGCCCATGGCTACACCTTC
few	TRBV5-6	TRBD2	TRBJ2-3	CASSSGLTDTQYF	TGTGCCAGCTCTAGCGGCCTCACAGATACGCAGTATTTT
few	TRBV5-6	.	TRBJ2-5	CASSLELGSAETQYF	TGTGCCAGCAGCTTGGAACTGGGTTCGGCCGAGACCCAGTACTTC
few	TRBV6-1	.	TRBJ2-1	CASSASGARNEQFF	TGTGCCAGCAGTGCTTCCGGGGCAAGAAATGAGCAGTTCTTC
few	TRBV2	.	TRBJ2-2	CASSDWGANGELFF	TGTGCCAGCAGTGACTGGGGGGCAAACGGGGAGCTGTTTTTT
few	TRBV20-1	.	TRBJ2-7	CSARDQLAYEQYF	TGCAGTGCTAGAGACCAACTTGCCTACGAGCAGTACTTC
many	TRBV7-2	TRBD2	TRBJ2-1	CASSLSGRAVDNEQFF	TGTGCCAGCAGCTTGTCCGGGAGGGCCGTCGACAATGAGCAGTTCTTC
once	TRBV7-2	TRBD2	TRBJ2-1	CASSLGLAGEGEQFF	TGTGCCAGCAGCTTAGGACTAGCGGGAGAGGGGGAGCAGTTCTTC
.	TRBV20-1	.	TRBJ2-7	CSARDRVTASYEQYF	TGCAGTGCTAGAGATCGTGTGACAGCATCCTACGAGCAGTACTTC
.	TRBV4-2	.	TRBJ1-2	CASSQVFPRNGYGYTF	TGTGCCAGCAGCCAAGTGTTCCCGCGTAATGGCTATGGCTACACCTTC
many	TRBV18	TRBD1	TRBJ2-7	CASSPGTDEQYF	TGTGCCAGCTCACCAGGGACAGACGAGCAGTACTTC
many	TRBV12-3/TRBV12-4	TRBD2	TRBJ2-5	CASSLAGAWQETQYF	TGTGCCAGCAGCTTAGCGGGGGCATGGCAAGAGACCCAGTACTTC
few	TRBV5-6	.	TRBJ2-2	CASSPPGSTGELFF	TGTGCCAGCAGCCCCCCAGGGTCCACCGGGGAGCTGTTTTTT
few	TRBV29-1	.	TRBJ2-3	CSVEVGHTDTQYF	TGCAGCGTTGAGGTGGGCCACACAGATACGCAGTATTTT
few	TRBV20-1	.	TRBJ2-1	CSARTSYNEQFF	TGCAGTGCGAGAACTAGCTACAATGAGCAGTTCTTC
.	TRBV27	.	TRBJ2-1	CASSLRPTGLSYNEQFF	TGTGCCAGCAGTTTAAGGCCTACGGGACTTTCCTACAATGAGCAGTTCTTC